This TCR beta chain was sequenced in a study of low-dose radiotherapy and immunotherapy resistance in tumors. Across the study: Patients received 300 mg of oral aspirin each day across four cycles, commencing on cycle 1 day 1.

This clonotype was detected ten times or more. Covering alpha and beta chains, TRAV- and TRBV-specific primers were used for the first-strand cDNA. It was with a constant-region primer and a V-primer adapter that TCRs were amplified over approximately 18 PCR cycles. Through in vitro transcription, the mRNA that had been isolated was amplified. TCRdb re-called the reads through MiXCR, storing one row per CDR3 protein. The sample carries under 75,000 distinct CDR3 sequences, about 25% recorded once. Time point in this sample: after trial treatment. Treatment of the sample: LDRT plus nivolumab, ipilimumab, low-dose cyclophosphamide and aspirin (RACIN trial). Here the sequenced sample was PBMCs, taken after low-dose radiotherapy plus immunotherapy. The clonotype was recovered from a male donor with prostate cancer.

The CDR3 DNA is TGCGCCAGCAGCTTGTCGGCAGCTACGAACACCGGGGAGCTGTTTTTT. Its protein product is CASSLSAATNTGELFF. J is TRBJ2-2 and V is TRBV5-1, with D uncertain. The CDR3 spans 16 residues. Germline CDR1 reads SGHRS; CDR2 reads YFSETQ. The ends were cut back, 1 base at V and 0 bases at J, with 10 bases in the middle.